This entry concerns a single TCR beta chain. Authors' data handling: Estimation of nucleated cell counts was performed using reference gene primer amplification. Profiling relied on immunoSEQ multiplex PCR, and the TCRdb table lists in-frame clones only, not all of them. That table furnishes V, J and clone size, whereas the DNA furnished D and trimming. The table has just under 350,000 clones, over 70% seen once. The V gene lost 4 bases and the J gene lost 0 bases, with 9 bases spanning the gap. This CDR3 contains 14 residues. Germline CDR1 reads MNHEY; CDR2 reads SVGAGI. The data derive from a study of blood T cell repertoires in COVID-19. As for the study in general: Whether acute or convalescent, the COVID-19 samples came from the United States, Italy and Spain. PBMCs, B-cell-depleted T cells, or T cells provided the cDNA or gDNA that made up the material.

The clonotype originates from a man younger than 40 with active or convalescent COVID-19. The chain couples TRBV6-5 to TRBJ1-2, with D unresolved. Sequencing was carried out using peripheral blood. The CDR3 nucleotides are TGTGCCAGCAGTTTAAGACGGGCTAACTATGGCTACACCTTC. The encoded protein is CASSLRRANYGYTF.